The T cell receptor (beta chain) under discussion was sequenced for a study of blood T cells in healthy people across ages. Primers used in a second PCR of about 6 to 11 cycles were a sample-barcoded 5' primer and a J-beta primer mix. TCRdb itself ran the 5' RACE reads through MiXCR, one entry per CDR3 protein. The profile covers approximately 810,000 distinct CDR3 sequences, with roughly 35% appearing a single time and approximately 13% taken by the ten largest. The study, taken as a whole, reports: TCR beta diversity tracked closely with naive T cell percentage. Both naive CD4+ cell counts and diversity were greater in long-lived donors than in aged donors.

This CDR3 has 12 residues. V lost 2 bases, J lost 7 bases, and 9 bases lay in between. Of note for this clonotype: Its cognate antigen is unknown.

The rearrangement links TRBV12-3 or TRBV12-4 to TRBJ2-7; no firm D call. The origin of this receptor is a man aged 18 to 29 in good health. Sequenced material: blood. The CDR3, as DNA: TGTGCCAGCAGTTTACAGGAACATGAGCAGTACTTC. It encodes CASSLQEHEQYF.